This record concerns one TCR beta chain sequence. Study processing details: Estimation of nucleated cell counts relied on the amplification of reference gene primers. Clones were sequenced by immunoSEQ multiplex PCR, and TCRdb holds only the in-frame ones, with some missing. V and J calls and clone size are given by that table; D and trimming were obtained from the DNA. The profile covers about 75,000 clones, with 70% to 80% appearing a single time and 5% to 6% taken by the ten largest. This entry belongs to a study of blood T cell repertoires in COVID-19. Study overall: Material from acute and convalescent COVID-19 was sourced from the United States, Italy and Spain. T cells, B-cell-depleted T cells, or PBMCs supplied cDNA or gDNA.

The TCR comes from a woman of 80 years or more with active or convalescent COVID-19. The sample was peripheral blood.

CDR3: CASRLVVFGTQYF. Written as DNA, the CDR3 is TGTGCCAGCAGACTAGTAGTTTTCGGTACGCAGTATTTT. This chain connects TRBV28 to TRBJ2-3, with D possibly matching TRBD2 (5 bases). V was trimmed by 6 bases and J by 8 bases, leaving 15 bases between them. The CDR3 runs to 13 residues. Germline-derived CDR1 and CDR2 are MDHEN and SYDVKM.